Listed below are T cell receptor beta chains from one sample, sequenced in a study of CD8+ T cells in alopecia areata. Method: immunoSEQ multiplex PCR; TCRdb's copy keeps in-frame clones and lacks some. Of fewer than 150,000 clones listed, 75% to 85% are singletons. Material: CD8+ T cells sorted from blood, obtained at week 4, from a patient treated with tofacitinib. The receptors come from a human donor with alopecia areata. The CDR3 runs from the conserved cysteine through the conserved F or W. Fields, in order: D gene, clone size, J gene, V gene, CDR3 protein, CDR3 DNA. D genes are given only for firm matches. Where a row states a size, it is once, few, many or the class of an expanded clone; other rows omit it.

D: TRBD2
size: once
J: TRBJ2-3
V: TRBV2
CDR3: CASMGLAADTQYF
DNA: TGTGCCAGCATGGGACTAGCAGCAGATACGCAGTATTTT

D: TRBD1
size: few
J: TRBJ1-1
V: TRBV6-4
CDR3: CASSQTGVTEAFF
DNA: TGTGCCAGCAGCCAGACAGGGGTGACTGAAGCTTTCTTT

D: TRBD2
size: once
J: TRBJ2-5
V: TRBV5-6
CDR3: CASSFGSGGSGTETQYF
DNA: TGTGCCAGCAGCTTCGGGAGCGGGGGATCTGGGACGGAGACCCAGTACTTC

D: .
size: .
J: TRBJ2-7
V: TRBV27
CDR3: CASSLFDSSYEQYF
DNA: TGTGCCAGCAGTCTCTTCGACAGTTCCTACGAGCAGTACTTC

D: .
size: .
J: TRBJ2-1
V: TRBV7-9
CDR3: CASSDSSYNEQFF
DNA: TGTGCCAGCAGCGACTCCTCCTACAATGAGCAGTTCTTC

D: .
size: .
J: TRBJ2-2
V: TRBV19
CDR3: CASSEAGGYTGELFF
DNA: TGTGCCAGTAGTGAGGCAGGGGGGTACACCGGGGAGCTGTTTTTT

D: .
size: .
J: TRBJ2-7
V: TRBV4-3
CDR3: CASSQDAETPYEQYF
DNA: TGCGCCAGCAGCCAAGATGCGGAGACACCCTACGAGCAGTACTTC

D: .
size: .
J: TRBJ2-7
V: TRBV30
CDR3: CAWSRPRDGYYEQYF
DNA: TGCGCCTGGAGTAGACCCCGGGACGGATACTACGAGCAGTACTTC

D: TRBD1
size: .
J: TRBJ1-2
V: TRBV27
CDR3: CASSLSQRTGGYTF
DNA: TGTGCCAGCAGTTTATCCCAGAGGACAGGGGGCTACACCTTC

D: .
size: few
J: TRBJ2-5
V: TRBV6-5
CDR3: CASSYGLGEETQYF
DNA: TGTGCCAGCAGTTACGGTTTGGGGGAAGAGACCCAGTACTTC

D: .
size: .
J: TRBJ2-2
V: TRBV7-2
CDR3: CASSSTPGTANTGELFF
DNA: TGTGCCAGCAGTTCCACCCCCGGGACCGCGAACACCGGGGAGCTGTTTTTT

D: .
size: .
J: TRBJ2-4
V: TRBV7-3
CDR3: CASSFSLGNIQYF
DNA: TGTGCCAGCAGCTTCTCACTAGGGAACATTCAGTACTTC

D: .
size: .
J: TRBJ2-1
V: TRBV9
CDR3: CASSAGHYNEQFF
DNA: TGTGCCAGCAGCGCCGGACACTACAATGAGCAGTTCTTC

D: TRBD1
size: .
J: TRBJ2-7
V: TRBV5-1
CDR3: CASSLAQGASYEQYF
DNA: TGCGCCAGCAGCTTGGCACAGGGGGCATCCTACGAGCAGTACTTC

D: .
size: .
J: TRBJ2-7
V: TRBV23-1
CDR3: CASSQYLPVGAGAPSSYEQYF
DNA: TGCGCCAGCAGTCAATATTTACCGGTGGGCGCCGGGGCCCCAAGCTCCTACGAGCAGTACTTC

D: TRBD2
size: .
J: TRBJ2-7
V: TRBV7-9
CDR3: CASSPRTSGRYEQYF
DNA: TGTGCCAGCAGCCCGCGGACTAGCGGAAGATACGAGCAGTACTTC

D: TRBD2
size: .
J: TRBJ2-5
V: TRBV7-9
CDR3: CASSSGLAEQETQYF
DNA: TGTGCCAGCAGCTCCGGACTAGCGGAACAAGAGACCCAGTACTTC

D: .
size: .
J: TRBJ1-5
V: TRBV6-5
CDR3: CASSTSGRVGQPQHF
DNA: TGTGCCAGCAGCACAAGCGGTAGGGTTGGGCAGCCCCAGCATTTT

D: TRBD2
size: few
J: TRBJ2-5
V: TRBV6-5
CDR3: CASRRLAGDQETQYF
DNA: TGTGCCAGCAGGCGGCTAGCGGGGGACCAAGAGACCCAGTACTTC

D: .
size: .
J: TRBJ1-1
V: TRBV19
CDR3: CASRITEGTEAFF
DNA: TGTGCCAGTAGGATCACTGAGGGCACTGAAGCTTTCTTT

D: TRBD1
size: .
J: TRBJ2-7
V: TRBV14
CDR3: CASSQLGTGDFQEQYF
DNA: TGTGCCAGCAGCCAGCTAGGTACAGGGGATTTTCAGGAGCAGTACTTC

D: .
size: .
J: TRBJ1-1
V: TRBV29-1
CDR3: CSVNSGGTEAFF
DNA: TGCAGCGTGAATAGCGGGGGGACAGAAGCTTTCTTT

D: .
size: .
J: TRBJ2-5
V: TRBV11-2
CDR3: CASSLWTDQETQYF
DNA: TGTGCCAGCAGCTTATGGACAGACCAAGAGACCCAGTACTTC

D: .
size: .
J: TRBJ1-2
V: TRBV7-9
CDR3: CASSLADTGYYGYTF
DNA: TGTGCCAGCAGCTTGGCCGACACGGGTTACTATGGCTACACCTTC

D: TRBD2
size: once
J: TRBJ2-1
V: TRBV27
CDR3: CASTPAGAYNEQFF
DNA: TGTGCCAGCACCCCAGCGGGGGCTTACAATGAGCAGTTCTTC

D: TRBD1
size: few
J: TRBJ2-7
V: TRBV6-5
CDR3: CASSPGQGIYEQYF
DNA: TGTGCCAGCAGTCCGGGACAGGGGATCTACGAGCAGTACTTC

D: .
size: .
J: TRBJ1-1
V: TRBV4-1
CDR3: CASSQALTGPSRGTEAFF
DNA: TGCGCCAGCAGCCAAGCGTTAACGGGGCCTTCGAGGGGGACTGAAGCTTTCTTT

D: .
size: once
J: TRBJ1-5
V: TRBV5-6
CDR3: CASSMGGKQPQHF
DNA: TGTGCCAGCAGCATGGGGGGGAAACAGCCCCAGCATTTT

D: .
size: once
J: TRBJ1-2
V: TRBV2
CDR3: CASNKDGNYGYTF
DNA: TGTGCCAGCAACAAAGACGGGAACTATGGCTACACCTTC

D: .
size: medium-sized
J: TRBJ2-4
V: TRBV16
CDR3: CASSLQPLAKNIQYF
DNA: TGTGCCAGCAGCCTCCAACCCCTAGCCAAAAACATTCAGTACTTC

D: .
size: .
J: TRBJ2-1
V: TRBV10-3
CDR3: CAISESLNEQFF
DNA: TGTGCCATCAGTGAGTCTCTCAATGAGCAGTTCTTC

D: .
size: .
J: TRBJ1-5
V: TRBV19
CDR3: CASSMEGGQGQPQHF
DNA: TGTGCCAGTAGTATGGAAGGGGGGCAGGGTCAGCCCCAGCATTTT

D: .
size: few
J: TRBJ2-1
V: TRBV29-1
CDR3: CSVERDEQFF
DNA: TGCAGCGTTGAAAGGGATGAGCAGTTCTTC

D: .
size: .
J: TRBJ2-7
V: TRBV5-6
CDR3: CASSSLTYEQYF
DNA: TGTGCCAGCAGCTCTTTAACCTACGAGCAGTACTTC

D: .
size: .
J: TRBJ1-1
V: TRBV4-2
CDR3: CASSQEATALNTEAFF
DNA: TGTGCCAGCAGCCAAGAAGCGACAGCCTTGAACACTGAAGCTTTCTTT

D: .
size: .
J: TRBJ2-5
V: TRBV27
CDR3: CASSDNQETQYF
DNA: TGTGCCAGCTCGGACAACCAAGAGACCCAGTACTTC

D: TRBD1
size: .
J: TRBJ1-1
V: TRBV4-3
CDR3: CASSQGFPGQPTFF
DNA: TGCGCCAGCAGCCAAGGGTTCCCGGGACAGCCAACTTTCTTT

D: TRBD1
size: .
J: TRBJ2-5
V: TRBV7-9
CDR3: CASSSTDRGLEETQYF
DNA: TGTGCCAGCAGCTCCACTGACAGGGGGCTGGAAGAGACCCAGTACTTC

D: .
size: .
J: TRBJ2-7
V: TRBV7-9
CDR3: CASSLGFGTGTYEQYF
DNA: TGTGCCAGCAGCTTGGGGTTCGGGACGGGAACCTACGAGCAGTACTTC

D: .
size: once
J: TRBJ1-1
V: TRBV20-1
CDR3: CSAPDGYEAFF
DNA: TGCAGTGCTCCGGACGGTTATGAAGCTTTCTTT

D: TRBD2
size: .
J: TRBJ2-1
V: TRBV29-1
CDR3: CSVEATGLDNEQFF
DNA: TGCAGCGTTGAAGCGACGGGACTAGACAATGAGCAGTTCTTC

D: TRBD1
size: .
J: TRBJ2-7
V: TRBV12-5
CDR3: CASGFLTDRLYEQYF
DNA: TGTGCTAGTGGTTTTTTAACGGACAGGCTGTACGAGCAGTACTTC

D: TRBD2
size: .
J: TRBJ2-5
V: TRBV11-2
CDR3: CASSLIAGGIYQETQYF
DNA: TGTGCCAGCAGCTTAATAGCGGGGGGGATCTACCAAGAGACCCAGTACTTC

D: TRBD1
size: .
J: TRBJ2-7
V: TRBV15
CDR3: CATSRGTGLYEQYF
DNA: TGTGCCACCAGCAGAGGGACAGGGCTCTACGAGCAGTACTTC

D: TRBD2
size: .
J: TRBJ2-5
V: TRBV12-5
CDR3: CASGGGGIQETQYF
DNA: TGTGCTAGTGGCGGCGGGGGGATACAAGAGACCCAGTACTTC

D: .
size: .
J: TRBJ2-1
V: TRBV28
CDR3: CASSFPDPGNEQFF
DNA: TGTGCCAGCAGTTTTCCCGACCCCGGCAATGAGCAGTTCTTC

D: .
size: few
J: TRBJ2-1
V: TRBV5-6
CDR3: CASSPDYNEQFF
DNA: TGTGCCAGCAGCCCGGACTACAATGAGCAGTTCTTC

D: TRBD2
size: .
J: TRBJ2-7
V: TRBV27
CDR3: CASSPTSGGYEQYF
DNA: TGTGCCAGCAGTCCCACTAGCGGAGGTTACGAGCAGTACTTC

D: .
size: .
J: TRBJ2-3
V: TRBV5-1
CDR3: CASSLGVLRTDTQYF
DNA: TGCGCCAGCAGCTTAGGTGTTCTCCGGACAGATACGCAGTATTTT

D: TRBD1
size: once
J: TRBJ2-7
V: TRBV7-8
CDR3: CASSLGGTGYEQYF
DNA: TGTGCCAGCAGCTTAGGGGGGACAGGTTACGAGCAGTACTTC

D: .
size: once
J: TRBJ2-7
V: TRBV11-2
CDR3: CASSQTGHHYEQYF
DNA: TGTGCCAGCAGCCAGACGGGACATCACTACGAGCAGTACTTC

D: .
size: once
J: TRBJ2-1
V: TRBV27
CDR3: CASSLLAVSYNEQFF
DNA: TGTGCCAGCAGTTTATTAGCGGTCTCCTACAATGAGCAGTTCTTC

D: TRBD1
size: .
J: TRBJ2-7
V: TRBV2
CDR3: CASSSPGTGTYEQYF
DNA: TGTGCCAGCTCCTCCCCCGGGACAGGGACTTACGAGCAGTACTTC

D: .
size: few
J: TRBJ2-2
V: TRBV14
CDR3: CASYRDKNTGELFF
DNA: TGTGCCAGCTACCGGGACAAGAACACCGGGGAGCTGTTTTTT